The present TCR beta chain was sequenced within a study of blood T cell repertoires in COVID-19. Germline assignment: CDR1 MDHEN and CDR2 SYDVKM. The CDR3 runs to 12 residues. V was shortened by 5 bases and J by 5 bases, with 9 bases between the two germline ends. Some clones are missing from TCRdb's copy, which holds only in-frame ones; the method was immunoSEQ multiplex PCR. This sample carries under 200,000 clones, about 90% of them seen once, and the ten largest clones take over 7%. This clone appeared a single time. Source material: PBMCs or T cells enriched from blood (not recorded which). The receptor was isolated from a woman aged 50 to 60 who had recovered from COVID-19. This chain links TRBV28 with TRBJ1-2; D uncertain. CDR3 nucleotides: TGTGCCAGCAGTCCGCCGGTATATGGCTACACCTTC. Protein: CASSPPVYGYTF.